This is a list of T cell receptor beta chains from one sample in a study of cytomegalovirus exposure and HLA in healthy donors. Clones were sequenced by immunoSEQ multiplex PCR, and TCRdb holds only the in-frame ones, with some missing. Of 55,000 to 75,000 clones detected, about 90% appear once; the ten largest clones hold 2.5% to 3.5%. The sequenced material came from PBMCs. The receptors stem from a man aged 18 to 30 in good health and CMV-seronegative. CDR3s include the opening cysteine and the closing phenylalanine or tryptophan. Fields, in order: V gene, J gene, D gene, clone size, CDR3 protein, CDR3 DNA. D genes are given only for firm matches. The size field is filled for only some rows; it gives once, few, many or a size class.

TRBV18	TRBJ1-5	TRBD1	once	CASSRGTGREQPQHF	TGTGCCAGCTCCCGCGGGACAGGACGGGAGCAGCCCCAGCATTTT
TRBV6-4	TRBJ2-1	TRBD2	few	CASSEAGGYNEQFF	TGTGCCAGCAGTGAAGCGGGAGGGTACAATGAGCAGTTCTTC
TRBV6-6	TRBJ2-7	TRBD1	-	CASGPGQRSYEQYF	TGTGCCAGCGGACCGGGACAGAGATCCTACGAGCAGTACTTC
TRBV19	TRBJ2-1	TRBD2	-	CASTQRDHLGEQFF	TGTGCCAGTACCCAGCGGGATCACCTCGGGGAGCAGTTCTTC
TRBV25-1	TRBJ2-7	-	-	CASSDFGESYEQYF	TGTGCCAGCAGTGACTTCGGGGAATCCTACGAGCAGTACTTC
TRBV7-3	TRBJ1-2	-	once	CASSRFPGEAGGYTF	TGTGCCAGCAGCCGCTTTCCGGGTGAAGCCGGTGGCTACACCTTC
TRBV28	TRBJ1-1	-	once	CASSTILGGTEAFF	TGTGCCAGCAGCACAATCCTCGGCGGCACTGAAGCTTTCTTT
TRBV28	TRBJ2-7	-	-	CASSLGLMSSYEQYF	TGTGCCAGCAGTTTAGGGCTGATGAGCTCCTACGAGCAGTACTTC
TRBV28	TRBJ1-2	-	-	CASRRGTTNYGYTF	TGTGCCAGCAGGCGGGGGACAACTAACTATGGCTACACCTTC
TRBV4-2	TRBJ2-2	TRBD2	-	CASSQDRTSRTGELFF	TGTGCCAGCAGCCAAGACCGGACTAGCCGAACCGGGGAGCTGTTTTTT
TRBV5-1	TRBJ2-5	TRBD1	few	CASSSGTGRAETQYF	TGCGCCAGCAGCTCCGGGACAGGGAGGGCAGAGACCCAGTACTTC
TRBV15	TRBJ1-2	-	-	CATSRALQGSYGYTF	TGTGCCACCAGCAGAGCCTTGCAGGGGTCCTATGGCTACACCTTC
TRBV7-6	TRBJ2-7	TRBD2	-	CASSFTGEGYEQYF	TGTGCCAGCAGCTTTACGGGGGAGGGCTACGAGCAGTACTTC
TRBV4-1	TRBJ2-7	TRBD2	-	CASSQTSATYEQYF	TGCGCCAGCAGCCAGACTAGCGCAACCTACGAGCAGTACTTC
TRBV7-8	TRBJ2-1	TRBD2	-	CASISGSRTYNEQFF	TGTGCCAGCATTAGCGGGAGTCGAACCTACAATGAGCAGTTCTTC
TRBV18	TRBJ2-1	-	-	CASSRDRGGNEQFF	TGTGCCAGCTCCCGAGACAGGGGAGGGAATGAGCAGTTCTTC
TRBV27	TRBJ2-4	-	-	CARRDTKNIQYF	TGTGCCAGACGAGACACCAAAAACATTCAGTACTTC
TRBV6-4	TRBJ2-1	TRBD2	-	CASSDSGLAGGNEQFF	TGTGCCAGCAGTGACTCAGGACTAGCGGGAGGTAATGAGCAGTTCTTC
TRBV19	TRBJ2-2	-	-	CASSAFGQYGELFF	TGTGCCAGTAGTGCCTTCGGACAGTACGGGGAGCTGTTTTTT
TRBV7-8	TRBJ2-7	TRBD1	few	CASSVTGGAEQYF	TGTGCCAGCAGCGTTACAGGGGGCGCGGAGCAGTACTTC
TRBV7-9	TRBJ2-3	-	-	CASSFIEGESTDTQYF	TGTGCCAGCAGCTTCATAGAGGGGGAAAGCACAGATACGCAGTATTTT
TRBV27	TRBJ2-7	-	-	CASSFFSPARGAPYEQYF	TGTGCCAGCAGTTTTTTTAGTCCCGCTAGAGGAGCCCCCTACGAGCAGTACTTC
TRBV6-1	TRBJ2-7	-	few	CASIGSHWPYEQYF	TGTGCCAGCATCGGGTCTCATTGGCCCTACGAGCAGTACTTC
TRBV7-3	TRBJ1-5	-	-	CASSLTPAENQPQHF	TGTGCCAGCAGCTTAACCCCGGCGGAGAATCAGCCCCAGCATTTT
TRBV15	TRBJ2-1	TRBD2	-	CATSRAAGGDNEQFF	TGTGCCACCAGCAGAGCAGCGGGAGGGGACAATGAGCAGTTCTTC
TRBV28	TRBJ1-2	TRBD1	-	CASIQGHGYTF	TGTGCCAGCATACAGGGGCATGGCTACACCTTC
TRBV30	TRBJ1-1	-	-	CAWSLRGALNTEAFF	TGTGCCTGGAGTCTCAGGGGCGCCTTGAACACTGAAGCTTTCTTT
TRBV4-3	TRBJ2-7	-	-	CASSQERGYEQYF	TGCGCCAGCAGCCAAGAACGGGGTTACGAGCAGTACTTC
TRBV5-1	TRBJ1-5	TRBD1	-	CASSEGDREGGQPQHF	TGCGCCAGTTCCGAGGGGGACAGGGAAGGCGGGCAGCCCCAGCATTTT
TRBV28	TRBJ2-4	-	-	CASSFLLAKNIQYF	TGTGCCAGCAGTTTCTTGTTAGCCAAAAACATTCAGTACTTC
TRBV9	TRBJ2-6	TRBD2	-	CASSGPTSEKAGANVLTF	TGTGCCAGCAGCGGACCTACTAGCGAGAAGGCAGGGGCCAACGTCCTGACTTTC
TRBV28	TRBJ2-3	-	-	CASTPHTDTQYF	TGTGCCAGCACCCCCCACACAGATACGCAGTATTTT
TRBV7-9	TRBJ2-7	TRBD1	-	CASEGQGLSYEQYF	TGTGCCAGCGAGGGACAGGGTCTATCCTACGAGCAGTACTTC
TRBV6-5	TRBJ1-2	TRBD1	-	CASSNPRQGFNGYTF	TGTGCCAGCAGTAACCCTAGACAGGGGTTTAATGGCTACACCTTC
TRBV5-4	TRBJ2-5	-	-	CASSLAGWLGDDQYF	TGTGCCAGCAGCCTTGCCGGGTGGCTGGGAGATGACCAGTACTTC
TRBV7-2	TRBJ2-3	-	-	CASVFPGTSTDTQYF	TGTGCCAGCGTCTTTCCGGGGACTAGCACAGATACGCAGTATTTT
TRBV7-9	TRBJ1-4	TRBD1	-	CASSSRGLGEKLFF	TGTGCCAGCAGCTCCAGGGGGCTGGGTGAAAAACTGTTTTTT
TRBV7-8	TRBJ2-1	TRBD2	-	CASSSPGGVQFF	TGTGCCAGCAGCTCCCCCGGGGGGGTTCAGTTCTTC
TRBV2	TRBJ2-7	TRBD2	-	CASSYTSGASYEQYF	TGTGCCAGCAGTTATACTAGCGGGGCTTCCTACGAGCAGTACTTC
TRBV9	TRBJ2-7	-	-	CASSVGLSYEQYF	TGTGCCAGCAGCGTAGGTCTATCCTACGAGCAGTACTTC
TRBV29-1	TRBJ2-7	-	-	CSVETGGHEQYF	TGCAGCGTTGAAACGGGGGGCCACGAGCAGTACTTC
TRBV5-8	TRBJ1-5	-	-	CASSLRPANQPQHF	TGTGCCAGCAGCTTGCGGCCAGCGAATCAGCCCCAGCATTTT
TRBV7-8	TRBJ2-1	TRBD2	once	CASSLMTSGNNEQFF	TGTGCCAGCAGCTTAATGACTAGCGGAAACAATGAGCAGTTCTTC
TRBV5-6	TRBJ2-1	-	-	CASSPTHRGTNNEQFF	TGTGCCAGCAGCCCTACCCACCGCGGGACCAACAATGAGCAGTTCTTC
TRBV7-2	TRBJ1-1	-	-	CASSLIPRREAFF	TGTGCCAGCAGCTTAATTCCCCGCAGGGAAGCTTTCTTT
TRBV15	TRBJ2-3	TRBD2	-	CATSRGLAGGGTDTQYF	TGTGCCACCAGCAGAGGGCTAGCGGGAGGTGGCACAGATACGCAGTATTTT
TRBV2	TRBJ2-7	-	-	CASSETTHHEQYF	TGTGCCAGCAGTGAAACTACACACCACGAGCAGTACTTC
TRBV4-2	TRBJ1-4	TRBD1	-	CASSQDPPGQLNEKLFF	TGTGCCAGCAGCCAAGACCCCCCGGGACAGCTAAATGAAAAACTGTTTTTT
TRBV7-8	TRBJ2-7	-	-	CASSLLERAAYEQYF	TGTGCCAGCAGCTTACTGGAGCGGGCCGCCTACGAGCAGTACTTC
TRBV4-1	TRBJ2-4	TRBD2	-	CASSQPTSGRNIQYF	TGCGCCAGCAGCCAACCTACTAGCGGGAGGAACATTCAGTACTTC
TRBV7-8	TRBJ2-7	-	-	CASSSRVPYEQYF	TGTGCCAGCAGCTCCAGGGTACCCTACGAGCAGTACTTC
TRBV9	TRBJ2-5	-	-	CASSVGPGGQETQYF	TGTGCCAGCAGCGTAGGTCCCGGGGGCCAAGAGACCCAGTACTTC
TRBV29-1	TRBJ1-2	-	-	CSVDGGADYGYTF	TGCAGCGTTGATGGGGGGGCTGACTATGGCTACACCTTC